Shown below are 26 T cell receptor beta chains from a single sample sequenced in a study of shared T cell receptors in the human thymus (dated by TCRdb to about 2021). Libraries were built with the immunoSEQ multiplex PCR assay. TCRdb took this table from immuneACCESS and kept in-frame rearrangements with V and J called. Such tables lack part of the clones; where checked against another copy, unresolved V genes explain under half of the gap, and the rest is unexplained. The sample table records over 65,000 clones; 90% to 95% of these occur just once. Of the sample, roughly 0.03% falls within the top ten clones. Source material: thymocytes. These receptors were collected from a human donor.

This clone appeared once. An end of the junction does not agree with germline; a read error may underlie this. The chain couples TRBV7-2 to TRBJ2-7, with TRBD1 identical over 8 bases. Germline CDR1 is SGHTA and CDR2 is FQGNSA. CDR3 length equals 12 residues. CDR3 loop: CASSLGRDRNRF. Here the CDR3 DNA reads TGTGCCAGCAGCTTAGGCCGGGACAGGAATCGATTC.

The rearrangement links TRBV6-5 to TRBJ1-1, with D unresolved. The CDR3 is 11 residues long. The germline gives CDR1 MNHEY, CDR2 SVGAGI. Trimming removed 7 bases from V and 3 bases from J, with 6 bases in between. The CDR3 is CASISDTEAFF. The CDR3 DNA sequence: TGTGCCAGCATCTCCGACACTGAAGCTTTCTTT.

The V call is TRBV6-5, the J call TRBJ1-4; the D is unclear. The germline V and J ends were trimmed by 7 bases and 4 bases, with 10 bases remaining between them. The CDR3 runs to 13 residues. From germline, CDR1 is MNHEY and CDR2 SVGAGI. The CDR3 loop is CASMAGFNEKLFF. The CDR3, as DNA: TGTGCCAGCATGGCCGGTTTTAATGAAAAACTGTTTTTT.

Only a few counts were recorded for this clone. V gene TRBV19 combines with J gene TRBJ1-1; unclear D gene. The CDR3 covers 13 residues. From germline, CDR1 is LNHDA and CDR2 SQIVND (reference sequence). V lost 3 bases to trimming and J lost 9 bases, with 14 bases between them. In DNA, the CDR3 is TGTGCCAGTAGTATGCAGTTTGCGGTGAAAGCTTTCTTT. Its protein is CASSMQFAVKAFF.

This clone appeared a single time. This chain links TRBV28 with TRBJ2-7; a weak D match, TRBD2 (5 bases). The CDR3 runs to 12 residues. The V gene's germline CDR1 is MDHEN and CDR2 SYDVKM. Trimming removed 2 bases from V and 6 bases from J, with 8 bases in between. Here the CDR3 reads CASSLEAGEQYF. CDR3 coding DNA: TGTGCCAGCAGTTTAGAGGCGGGCGAGCAGTACTTC.

This chain joins TRBV4-3 and TRBJ1-1; tentative D call: TRBD1 (5 bases). The V end lost 1 base, the J end lost 1 base, and 19 bases lay between the germline ends. CDR1 is LGHNA and CDR2 is YSLEER in the germline V gene. CDR3 size: 18 residues. CDR3 nucleotides: TGCGCCAGCAGCCAAGGGGGGGTAGGGGTTATTCGGAACACTGAAGCTTTCTTT. Its translation: CASSQGGVGVIRNTEAFF.

The chain employs TRBV27 and TRBJ1-2, with D perhaps matching TRBD1 (5 bases). V dropped 5 bases and J dropped 1 base, with 23 bases sitting between them. CDR3 length: 18 amino acids. Germline assignment: CDR1 MNHEY and CDR2 SMNVEV (reference sequence). CDR3: CASSRAHSGAEHNYGYTF. The DNA for the CDR3 is TGTGCCAGCAGTCGGGCACATTCCGGGGCCGAACATAACTATGGCTACACCTTC.

The sample holds one count of this clone. The gene calls are TRBV10-1 and TRBJ1-1, with 9 bases lining up with TRBD1. This CDR3 spans 17 amino acids. The V gene end was trimmed by 7 bases and the J gene end by 0 bases; junction bases not matched to a gene: 12. Per germline, CDR1 WNHNN and CDR2 SYGVQD (reference sequence). The CDR3 DNA reads TGCGCCAGCAACGCCCGGGACAGGGTATATCTGAACACTGAAGCTTTCTTT. Translated: CASNARDRVYLNTEAFF.

The chain links TRBV13 to TRBJ2-3; 7 positions agree with TRBD2. The CDR3 loop spans 17 amino acids. Trimming took 1 base from V and 4 from J; bases not matched to a gene: 11. Germline V gene sequence: CDR1 PRHDT, CDR2 FYEKMQ (reference sequence). The DNA of the CDR3 is TGTGCCAGCAGCTTAGTTTTAGGACTAGGTCCTCCAGATACGCAGTATTTT. Translated, it gives CASSLVLGLGPPDTQYF.

With respect to this clone: Lacking the conserved final phenylalanine or tryptophan, this CDR3 likely reflects a read error. This rearrangement joins TRBV2 to TRBJ1-2; weak D call: TRBD1 (6 bases). Trimming stripped 4 bases from V and 3 bases from J, with 15 bases between. The CDR3 extends over 15 amino acids. Per the germline V gene, CDR1 is SNHLY and CDR2 is FYNNEI. The CDR3, as DNA: TGTGCCAGCAGTGTGTATCGGGGGCGAGACTATGGCTACACCTTA. Protein product: CASSVYRGRDYGYTL.

The V call is TRBV27, the J call TRBJ2-2, with a tentative D call TRBD2 (6 bases). Germline V CDR1 and CDR2: MNHEY, SMNVEV (reference sequence). V was cut by 5 bases and J by 3 bases, with 16 bases left in between. CDR3 length equals 16 residues. This CDR3 reads CASSQLRGLYTGELFF. The CDR3 bases are TGTGCCAGCAGTCAGCTAAGGGGACTTTACACCGGGGAGCTGTTTTTT.

The chain recombines TRBV5-4 with TRBJ2-5, with D possibly being TRBD1 or TRBD2 (6 bases each). Trimming stripped 0 bases from V and 7 bases from J, with 13 bases between. CDR1 is SGHNT and CDR2 is YYREEE in the germline V gene (reference sequence). CDR3 length equals 14 residues. The CDR3 nucleotides read TGTGCCAGCAGCTTGGTTGGGGGGCAGACGACCCAGTACTTC. Translation: CASSLVGGQTTQYF.

The V and J genes are TRBV28 and TRBJ2-7; D may be TRBD1 (5 bases). Trimming pared 5 bases from V and 3 bases from J, leaving 11 bases between. The CDR3 contains 13 residues. The germline V gene encodes CDR1 MDHEN and CDR2 SYDVKM. Here the CDR3 DNA reads TGTGCCAGCAGTCCTGGACAAGACTACGAGCAGTACTTC. Its protein is CASSPGQDYEQYF.

The rearrangement uses TRBV21-1 and TRBJ1-1. TRBV21-1 is a known pseudogene. The CDR3 is 12 residues long. CDR3 loop: CATDGAGTEAFF. The CDR3 coding sequence is TGTGCCACAGACGGCGCCGGCACTGAAGCTTTCTTT.

This clone has just a few counts. This chain joins TRBV4-2 and TRBJ1-5; unclear D gene. The CDR3 extends over 16 amino acids. The germline CDR1 and CDR2 sequences are LGHNA and YNFKEQ. The germline V and J ends were trimmed by 0 bases and 6 bases, with 15 bases remaining between them. The CDR3 sequence: CASSQDAVQPRQPQHF. Here the CDR3 DNA reads TGTGCCAGCAGCCAAGACGCAGTTCAGCCCCGTCAGCCCCAGCATTTT.

The chain has TRBV28 and TRBJ1-2; D call uncertain. Per germline, CDR1 MDHEN and CDR2 SYDVKM. The CDR3 runs 10 residues. V was pared by 8 bases and J by 4 bases, with 5 bases between. CDR3 residues: CASWVYGYTF. Here the CDR3 DNA reads TGTGCCAGCTGGGTCTATGGCTACACCTTC.

V is TRBV18 and J is TRBJ2-7; 9 nucleotides line up with TRBD1. After removal of 4 bases from V and 2 bases from J, the junction contained 3 bases not matched to a gene. This CDR3 comprises 14 residues. Germline V CDR1 and CDR2: KGHSH, LQKENI. This CDR3 is CASSQRTGAYEQYF. The CDR3 DNA reads TGTGCCAGCTCACAAAGGACAGGGGCCTACGAGCAGTACTTC.

This clone was picked up one time. The chain combines TRBV6-4 with TRBJ2-6; the D gene could be TRBD1 or TRBD2 (5 bases each). Germline V CDR1 and CDR2: MRHNA, SNTAGT. Trimming pared 0 bases from V and 0 bases from J, leaving 24 bases between. This CDR3 comprises 22 residues. CDR3 amino acids: CASSDSYPGQGEDHSGANVLTF. CDR3 coding DNA: TGTGCCAGCAGTGACTCGTACCCCGGGCAGGGAGAAGACCACTCTGGGGCCAACGTCCTGACTTTC.

The chain recombines TRBV7-3 with TRBJ2-7, with TRBD2 matching over 7 bases. The CDR3 is 14 amino acids. Trimming removed 5 bases from V and 3 bases from J; junction bases left unmatched: 7. From germline, CDR1 is SGHTA and CDR2 FQGTGA. The CDR3 spells CASSPWGGNYEQYF. In nucleotides, the CDR3 is TGTGCCAGCAGCCCTTGGGGGGGAAACTACGAGCAGTACTTC.

The rearrangement links TRBV4-3 to TRBJ2-3; 7 bases line up with TRBD1. Germline CDR1 LGHNA, CDR2 YSLEER. The CDR3 spans 16 residues. V lost 3 bases, J lost 6 bases, and 12 bases stayed unmatched. In nucleotides, the CDR3 is TGCGCCAGCAGCCACCCCCGTAGGGGGCAGATGGATACGCAGTATTTT. Its translation is CASSHPRRGQMDTQYF.

The V gene is TRBV4-2, the J gene TRBJ2-5; TRBD1 aligns across 12 bases. Germline values: CDR1 LGHNA, CDR2 YNFKEQ. This CDR3 is 17 amino acids long. Trimming at V came to 3 bases and at J to 5 bases, leaving 10 bases not matched to a gene. The CDR3 DNA sequence: TGTGCCAGCAGCCACCTCCGGGACAGGGGGCGCGGGGAGACCCAGTACTTC. It codes for CASSHLRDRGRGETQYF.

The chain couples TRBV7-4 to TRBJ1-1, with D possibly TRBD1 on 6 matching bases. Germline loops: CDR1 SGHVT, CDR2 SQSDAQ. The length of the CDR3 is 17 residues. V was cut by 1 base and J by 0 bases, with 15 bases left in between. The DNA for the CDR3 is TGTGCCAGCAGCTTAGAATTCTTTGGGGGCATGAACACTGAAGCTTTCTTT. It translates to CASSLEFFGGMNTEAFF.

The CDR3 region has the DNA TGCGCCAGCAGCCAGGGGGGTCACACCATATATTTT. Protein: CASSQGGHTIYF. The genes are TRBV5-1 and TRBJ1-3; TRBD1 matches 7 bases. Germline V gives CDR1 SGHRS, CDR2 YFSETQ. The J segment lost 8 bases and the V segment lost 4 bases, leaving 3 bases of the junction unmatched. CDR3 length: 12 amino acids.

The rearrangement links TRBV4-2 to TRBJ2-1; 10 bases align to TRBD2. The V gene's germline CDR1 is LGHNA and CDR2 YNFKEQ. This CDR3 comprises 15 residues. V shed 4 bases, J shed 9 bases, and the junction held 9 bases outside the gene matches. The CDR3 loop is CASSLERGGRGEQFF. The CDR3 DNA reads TGTGCCAGCAGCCTCGAGCGGGGGGGCCGAGGTGAGCAGTTCTTC.

The chain employs TRBV4-1 and TRBJ1-1, with D hard to call. Trimming removed 0 bases at V and 6 bases at J, with 14 bases between. CDR1 MGHRA and CDR2 YSYEKL come from the germline V gene. CDR3 length equals 15 residues. CDR3 in amino acids: CASSQEWGGLAEAFF. In DNA form, the CDR3 reads TGCGCCAGCAGCCAAGAATGGGGAGGACTCGCTGAAGCTTTCTTT.

V usage is TRBV7-9 and J usage is TRBJ1-6; 10 positions match TRBD1. Looked up from germline, CDR1 is SEHNR and CDR2 is FQNEAQ (reference sequence). The CDR3 spans 16 residues. Losses at the gene ends were 5 bases for V and 7 bases for J; bases not matched to a gene: 8. CDR3 amino acids: CASSQKDRGPNSPLHF. The DNA of the CDR3 is TGTGCCAGCAGCCAAAAAGACAGGGGGCCCAATTCACCCCTCCACTTT.